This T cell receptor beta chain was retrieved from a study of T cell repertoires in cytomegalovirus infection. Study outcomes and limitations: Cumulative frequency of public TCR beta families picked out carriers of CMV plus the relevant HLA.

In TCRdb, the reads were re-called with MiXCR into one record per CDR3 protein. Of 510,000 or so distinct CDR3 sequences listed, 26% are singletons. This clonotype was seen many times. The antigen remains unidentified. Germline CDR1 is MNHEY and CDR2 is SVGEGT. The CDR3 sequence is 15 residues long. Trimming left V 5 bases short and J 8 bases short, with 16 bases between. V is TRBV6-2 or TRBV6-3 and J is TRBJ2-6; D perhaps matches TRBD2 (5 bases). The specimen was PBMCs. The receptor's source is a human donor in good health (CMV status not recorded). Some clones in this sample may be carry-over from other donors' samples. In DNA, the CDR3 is TGTGCCAGCAGTCGCGGGCCCGACCTTACCAACGTCCTGACTTTC. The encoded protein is CASSRGPDLTNVLTF.